This T cell receptor beta chain emerged from a study of blood T cell repertoires in COVID-19. Study as a whole: The origin of the acute and convalescent COVID-19 samples was the United States, Italy and Spain. Sample material is recorded as cDNA or gDNA derived from T cells, B-cell-depleted T cells, or PBMCs.

In the original workflow: Estimated nucleated cell counts came from reference gene primer amplification. Sequencing was performed with immunoSEQ multiplex PCR; in TCRdb, only in-frame clones are kept and a portion is missing. V, J and clone size were drawn from that table, and D and trimming were deduced from the DNA. The sample lists approximately 140,000 clones, around 80% occurring once. From germline, CDR1 is ENHRY and CDR2 SYGVKD. This CDR3 is 14 amino acids long. The ends were cut back, 7 bases at V and 6 bases at J, with 19 bases in the middle. Sequencing used peripheral blood. This sequence joins TRBV10-3 and TRBJ2-7; tentative D call: TRBD1 (6 bases). This receptor was obtained from a man in his fifties or sixties with acute or convalescent COVID-19. The CDR3 DNA reads TGTGCCATCACCAACAGGGAAGGCAGCGCCGAGCAGTACTTC. Amino acid sequence: CAITNREGSAEQYF.